This section outlines one T cell receptor (beta chain) sequence together with its context. The antigen remains undetermined. Germline loops: CDR1 DFQATT, CDR2 SNEGSKA (reference sequence). The CDR3 consists of 13 residues. V shed 0 bases and J shed 13 bases, with 13 bases lying between them. The data belong to a study of T cell repertoires in cytomegalovirus infection. One entry per CDR3 protein, called by TCRdb with MiXCR from the reads. The sample holds about 220,000 distinct CDR3 sequences, 38% seen once. Study outcomes and limitations: The cumulative frequency of public TCR beta families distinguished individuals who carried CMV together with the relevant HLA.

The chain links TRBV20-1 to TRBJ1-6; D is unresolved. The sample here was CD8+ T cells from cultured PBMCs, taken from culture after CMV antigen stimulation. This receptor was taken from a human donor in good health (CMV status not recorded). Some clones in this sample may be carry-over from other donors' samples. CDR3 sequence: CSAREGGNRPLHF. The DNA of the CDR3 is TGCAGTGCTAGAGAGGGTGGGAACCGTCCCCTCCACTTT.